Presented here are 23 T cell receptor beta chains from one specimen sequenced in a study of shared clonotypes between healthy human individuals. The naive CD8 fraction comprised CD45RO-negative cells positively selected for CCR7 and excluded terminally differentiated effector memory CD45RA+ cells. Only in-frame clones appear in the TCRdb table, and some are missing; sequencing was by immunoSEQ multiplex PCR. Among about 2.1 million clones, just over 90% were seen once, and the ten largest hold about 1.7%. The sequenced sample was naive CD8+ T cells from PBMCs. Receptors were obtained from a man in his late teens or twenties in good health. Some clones in this sample may be carry-over from other donors' samples.

The genes are TRBV7-9 and TRBJ2-7; weak D call: TRBD1 (5 bases). Germline CDR1 SEHNR, CDR2 FQNEAQ (reference sequence). The V and J ends lost 1 base and 4 bases respectively, with 14 bases between them. The CDR3 totals 15 residues. The CDR3 DNA sequence: TGTGCCAGCAGCTTAGTGTGGCAGGGTACATACGAGCAGTACTTC. It encodes CASSLVWQGTYEQYF.

The chain is built from TRBV5-4 and TRBJ2-1, with 7 bases matching TRBD1. The J segment lost 8 bases and the V segment lost 4 bases, leaving 9 bases of the junction unmatched. This CDR3 contains 14 residues. Per germline, CDR1 SGHNT and CDR2 YYREEE (reference sequence). This CDR3 reads CASSTLDREHEQFF. CDR3 bases: TGTGCCAGCAGCACCCTAGACAGGGAGCATGAGCAGTTCTTC.

The chain joins TRBV10-1 to TRBJ2-7; 7 bases are a match to TRBD1. J lost 0 bases, V lost 10 bases, and 9 bases had no gene match. The germline V gene encodes CDR1 WNHNN and CDR2 SYGVQD (reference sequence). The CDR3 sequence is 14 residues long. The CDR3 DNA reads as TGCGCCACAGGGGGTCCCACTCACTCCTACGAGCAGTACTTC. Protein: CATGGPTHSYEQYF.

In its sample, this clone was seen once. The J gene is TRBJ2-3, the V gene TRBV7-8, with D unresolved. The CDR3 runs 11 residues. Trimming cost V 4 bases and J 9 bases, with 8 bases left between them. The germline V gene has CDR1 SGHVS and CDR2 FQNEAQ. CDR3 sequence (DNA): TGTGCCAGCAGCTCGGGTTGGACGCAGTATTTT. This sequence encodes CASSSGWTQYF.

V usage is TRBV27 and J usage is TRBJ1-5, with unresolved D. Germline V gene sequence: CDR1 MNHEY, CDR2 SMNVEV (reference sequence). This CDR3 comprises 15 residues. Trimming took 5 bases from V and 0 from J, leaving 11 bases between them. The CDR3: CASSTGLYSNQPQHF. The CDR3 region has the DNA TGTGCCAGCAGTACCGGCCTTTATAGCAATCAGCCCCAGCATTTT.

V gene TRBV4-1 combines with J gene TRBJ1-6; D gene ambiguous. Germline loops: CDR1 MGHRA, CDR2 YSYEKL. V was trimmed by 3 bases and J by 4 bases, leaving 13 bases between them. The CDR3 length is 16 residues. CDR3 sequence: CASSHIPEAYNSPLHF. CDR3 coding DNA: TGCGCCAGCAGCCACATACCGGAGGCGTATAATTCACCCCTCCACTTT.

This sequence joins TRBV6-6 and TRBJ2-3; D unclear. The CDR3 runs to 13 residues. Germline V CDR1 and CDR2: MNHNY, SVGAGI (reference sequence). The V end lost 0 bases, the J end lost 6 bases, and 7 bases lay between the germline ends. The CDR3 protein is CASSYSPVDTQYF. In DNA form, the CDR3 reads TGTGCCAGCAGTTACTCGCCGGTTGATACGCAGTATTTT.

The chain links TRBV11-2 to TRBJ2-7; 10 bases map to TRBD2. The CDR3 is 19 residues long. Losses at the gene ends were 2 bases for V and 1 base for J; bases not matched to a gene: 14. Germline values: CDR1 SGHAT, CDR2 FQNNGV. Here the CDR3 DNA reads TGTGCCAGCAGCTTATTTCCGGGCCTAGCGGGAGCTCAATCCTACGAGCAGTACTTC. This codes for CASSLFPGLAGAQSYEQYF.

Note on this clone: Other DNA sequences within the sample encode an identical CDR3. This chain joins TRBV19 and TRBJ2-7, with D perhaps matching TRBD1 (5 bases). V lost 5 bases to trimming and J lost 1 base, with 9 bases between them. Germline V gives CDR1 LNHDA, CDR2 SQIVND (reference sequence). CDR3 size: 13 residues. The CDR3 spells CASSWGPSYEQYF. The CDR3 nucleotides are TGTGCCAGTAGTTGGGGCCCATCCTACGAGCAGTACTTC.

The rearrangement joins TRBV29-1 to TRBJ2-7; 9 bases align to TRBD1. CDR1 SQVTM and CDR2 ANQGSEA come from the germline V gene. The CDR3 has 15 amino acids. Trimming at V came to 4 bases and at J to 3 bases, leaving 10 bases not matched to a gene. CDR3 region: CSVATGDRAIYEQYF. In DNA form, the CDR3 reads TGCAGCGTTGCCACAGGGGACAGGGCAATCTACGAGCAGTACTTC.

There are a few counts of this clone. V and J are TRBV25-1 and TRBJ1-1; D is unresolved. The CDR3 covers 10 residues. The ends were cut back, 4 bases at V and 10 bases at J, with 7 bases in the middle. The germline V gene has CDR1 MGHDK and CDR2 SYGVNS. The CDR3 nucleotides read TGTGCCAGCAGTGGACTGGTAGCTTTCTTT. Translation gives CASSGLVAFF. Together with reference TRBV25-1 and TRBJ1-1, the CDR3 gives the full variable domain: EADIYQTPRYLVIGTGKKITLECSQTMGHDKMYWYQQDPGMELHLIHYSYGVNSTEKGDLSSESTVSRIRTEHFPLTLESARPSHTSQYLCASSGLVAFFGQGTRLTVV.

The rearrangement joins TRBV6-6 to TRBJ1-1, with D perhaps TRBD1 (6 bases). This CDR3 region has 12 residues. With 5 bases removed from V and 5 bases from J, the gap between germline ends came to 9 bases. Germline lookup yields CDR1 MNHNY and CDR2 SVGAGI (reference sequence). The CDR3: CASSTGRTEAFF. The DNA for the CDR3 is TGTGCCAGCAGTACAGGGAGGACTGAAGCTTTCTTT.

The chain links TRBV5-6 to TRBJ1-1, with TRBD1 matching 8 bases. The V gene end was trimmed by 1 base and the J gene end by 5 bases; junction bases not matched to a gene: 4. The CDR3 covers 14 residues. Germline V CDR1 and CDR2: SGHDT, YYEEEE. This chain's CDR3 is CASSLWTGSTEAFF. The CDR3 DNA is TGTGCCAGCAGCTTGTGGACAGGGTCAACTGAAGCTTTCTTT.

The CDR3 DNA reads as TGTGCCAGCAGCCCCCGGGGACTAGCGGTCCAAGAGACCCAGTACTTC. Translation gives CASSPRGLAVQETQYF. The J gene is TRBJ2-5, the V gene TRBV4-2; 11 nucleotides agree with TRBD2. CDR3 size: 16 residues. V was pared by 4 bases and J by 1 base, with 5 bases of the junction left unmatched. The germline V gene has CDR1 LGHNA and CDR2 YNFKEQ.

This rearrangement joins TRBV29-1 to TRBJ2-1; 8 positions match TRBD2. The CDR3 has 12 residues. Germline CDR1 SQVTM, CDR2 ANQGSEA. V lost 5 bases, J lost 9 bases, and 6 bases stayed unmatched. The CDR3 sequence: CSVLAGRGEQFF. Written as DNA, the CDR3 is TGCAGCGTTTTAGCGGGAAGGGGTGAGCAGTTCTTC.

CDR3 DNA sequence: TGTGCCAGCAGCTCGGGGACAGATGGCTACACCTTC. Its protein is CASSSGTDGYTF. The chain is built from TRBV7-9 and TRBJ1-2; TRBD1 aligns across 7 bases. Germline CDR1 SEHNR, CDR2 FQNEAQ (reference sequence). This CDR3 is 12 amino acids long. With V trimmed by 4 bases and J by 6 bases, 2 bases remained unmatched.

The chain has TRBV9 and TRBJ2-1; 7 bases line up with TRBD2. The germline V gene encodes CDR1 SGDLS and CDR2 YYNGEE. Losses at the gene ends were 4 bases for V and 1 base for J; bases not matched to a gene: 11. The CDR3 loop spans 17 amino acids. As DNA, the CDR3 is TGTGCCAGCAGCCCTGTGGGAGGGGCCTTGTCCTACAATGAGCAGTTCTTC. This codes for CASSPVGGALSYNEQFF.

The chain couples TRBV4-3 to TRBJ2-6, with no clear D. Germline CDR1 is LGHNA and CDR2 is YSLEER. The ends were cut back, 4 bases at V and 3 bases at J, with 10 bases in the middle. The length of the CDR3 is 15 residues. This chain's CDR3 is CASSPQAGGANVLTF. CDR3 coding DNA: TGCGCCAGCAGCCCCCAAGCTGGTGGGGCCAACGTCCTGACTTTC.

The V call is TRBV5-4, the J call TRBJ1-2; D gene unclear. Trimming took off 0 bases at V and 8 bases at J, with 23 bases between the two ends. The CDR3 runs 17 residues. Germline loops: CDR1 SGHNT, CDR2 YYREEE (reference sequence). The CDR3 DNA reads as TGTGCCAGCAGCTTGGGGGCTCCGGGAGCAAGTTTGCTCGGCTACACCTTC. Its protein is CASSLGAPGASLLGYTF.

J is TRBJ2-7 and V is TRBV28; 11 bases are a match to TRBD2. J lost 0 bases, V lost 3 bases, and 7 bases had no gene match. Per germline, CDR1 MDHEN and CDR2 SYDVKM. The CDR3 is made up of 17 amino acids. The CDR3 coding sequence is TGTGCCAGCAGTTTCGGACTAGCGGGCGTGAGCTCCTACGAGCAGTACTTC. Encoded protein: CASSFGLAGVSSYEQYF.

The rearrangement uses TRBV28 and TRBJ1-4; D is unclear. Trimming took 6 bases from V and 5 from J, leaving 19 bases between them. The CDR3 consists of 16 residues. From germline, CDR1 is MDHEN and CDR2 SYDVKM. The CDR3 is CASSLAASEKNEKLFF. CDR3 nucleotides: TGTGCCAGCAGCCTTGCGGCCTCAGAGAAGAATGAAAAACTGTTTTTT.

The genes are TRBV6-1 and TRBJ2-7, with TRBD2 matching over 7 bases. The CDR3 sequence is 14 residues long. Germline CDR1 and CDR2: MNHNS and SASEGT. V lost 5 bases, J lost 0 bases, and 4 bases stayed unmatched. This CDR3 reads CASSLAGSSYEQYF. CDR3 DNA sequence: TGTGCCAGCAGTTTAGCGGGTAGCTCCTACGAGCAGTACTTC.

This chain uses TRBV10-3 with TRBJ1-1, with 7 bases that match TRBD1. The junction had 9 bases not matched to a gene; V was cut back by 3 bases and J by 5 bases. Germline CDR1 is ENHRY and CDR2 is SYGVKD. This CDR3 is built from 15 residues. Here the CDR3 reads CAISDRGTLTTEAFF. CDR3 bases: TGTGCCATCAGTGACAGGGGGACTTTAACTACTGAAGCTTTCTTT.